This TCR beta chain was captured in a study of response to subunit inactivated influenza vaccine. TCRdb redid the calling of the RT-PCR reads with MiXCR, one entry per CDR3 protein. The profile shows 300,000 to 350,000 distinct CDR3 sequences, roughly a fifth of them singletons. A word on this clonotype: Antigen unknown.

Study results and caveats: The authors put forward the suggestion that each seasonal influenza vaccination may bring in only a limited number of new T cells.

The TCR originated in a man aged 45 to 70 who received an inactivated influenza vaccine. This sample comprised PBMCs from blood, obtained less than 22 months after vaccination.

This CDR3 reads CASSSKGTYGYEQYF. The CDR3 coding sequence is TGTGCCAGCAGCTCCAAGGGAACCTATGGCTACGAGCAGTACTTC. The chain joins TRBV5-4 to TRBJ2-7; D not resolved. Germline lookup yields CDR1 SGHNT and CDR2 YYREEE (reference sequence). The V end was cut by 3 bases, the J end by 3 bases, with 16 bases between. This CDR3 contains 15 residues.